This TCR beta chain was found in a study of control samples from healthy donors and cancer patients. The V gene's germline CDR1 is SGHNT and CDR2 YYREEE (reference sequence). The CDR3 contains 13 residues. The V end was cut by 4 bases, the J end by 8 bases, with 15 bases between. This table comes from immunoSEQ multiplex PCR, and its TCRdb copy is limited to in-frame clones, with some not included. The sample table includes fewer than 250,000 clones. The clonotype originates from a woman in her thirties in good health. The sample was blood. The chain is built from TRBV5-4 and TRBJ1-2; perhaps TRBD1 as D (5 bases). The CDR3 loop reads CASSPGTYGGYTF. CDR3 bases: TGTGCCAGCAGCCCCGGGACGTATGGCGGCTACACCTTC.